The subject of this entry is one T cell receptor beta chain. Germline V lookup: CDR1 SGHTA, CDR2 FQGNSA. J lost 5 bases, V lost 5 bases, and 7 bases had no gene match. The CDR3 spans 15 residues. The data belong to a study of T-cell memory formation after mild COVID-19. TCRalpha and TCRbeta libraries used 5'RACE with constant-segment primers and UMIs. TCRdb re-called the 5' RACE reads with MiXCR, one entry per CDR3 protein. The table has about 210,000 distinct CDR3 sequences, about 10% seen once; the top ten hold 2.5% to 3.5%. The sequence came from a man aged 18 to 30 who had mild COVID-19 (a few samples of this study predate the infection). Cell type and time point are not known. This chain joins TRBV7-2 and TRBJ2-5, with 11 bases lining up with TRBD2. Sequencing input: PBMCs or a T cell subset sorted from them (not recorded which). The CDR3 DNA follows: TGTGCCAGCAGCGGTGTAGCGGGGGGGTGGGAGACCCAGTACTTC. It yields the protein CASSGVAGGWETQYF.